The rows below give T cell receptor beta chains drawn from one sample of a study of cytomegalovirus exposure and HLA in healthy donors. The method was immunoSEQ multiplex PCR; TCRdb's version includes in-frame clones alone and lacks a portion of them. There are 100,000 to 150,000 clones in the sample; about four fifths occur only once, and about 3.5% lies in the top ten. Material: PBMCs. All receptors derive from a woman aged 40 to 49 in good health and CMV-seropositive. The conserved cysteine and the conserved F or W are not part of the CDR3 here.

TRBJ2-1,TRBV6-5,ASSSGPYNEQF
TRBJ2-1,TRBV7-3,ASGVAGGLDSYNEQF
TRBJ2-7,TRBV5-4,ASNRAGVSNEQY
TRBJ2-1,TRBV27,ASSLIRTSGRDYNEQF
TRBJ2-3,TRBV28,ASSLPPQGTSTDTQY
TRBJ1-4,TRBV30,AWSLGSATNEKLF
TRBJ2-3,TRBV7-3,ASSLKGLAGYGTDTQY
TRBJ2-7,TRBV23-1,ASSQSLLGPRGTSLLEQY
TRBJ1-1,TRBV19,ASMSGDTEAF
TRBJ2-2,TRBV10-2,ASSESSAGELF
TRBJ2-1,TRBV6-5,ASKTSGRQYEQF
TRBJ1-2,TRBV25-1,ASSEYWVGQGANGYT
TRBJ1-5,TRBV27,ASRRTGTNQPQH
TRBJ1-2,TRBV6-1,ASSEAMRGGNYGYT
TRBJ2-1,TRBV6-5,ASSFRGGYNEQF
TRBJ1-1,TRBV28,ASRAGNTEAF
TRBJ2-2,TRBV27,ASSLQGTGLDTGELF
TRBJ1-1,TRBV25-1,ASSGGWGRDTEAF
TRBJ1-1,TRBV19,ATAQGADTEAF
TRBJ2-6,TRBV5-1,ASSSTGTSSGANVLT
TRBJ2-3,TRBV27,ASRDLALDTQY
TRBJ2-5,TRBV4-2,ASSHADGRDAETQY
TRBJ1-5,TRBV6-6,ASSYAAQSNQPQH
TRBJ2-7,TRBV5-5,ASSLTPTGIYEQY
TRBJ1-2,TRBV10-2,ASSESGTGRWYYGYT
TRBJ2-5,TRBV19,ASSPRLAGWDETQY
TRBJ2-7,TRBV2,ASKSGQGYEQY
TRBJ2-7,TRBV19,ASSIDPTTDEQY
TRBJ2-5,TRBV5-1,ASSSPRVGRTTGGTQY
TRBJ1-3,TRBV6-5,ASKDSSGNTIY
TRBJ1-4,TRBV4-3,ASSQRVSGEKLF
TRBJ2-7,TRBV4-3,ASSPGLAYEQY
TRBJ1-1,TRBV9,ASNFAGVGDTEAF
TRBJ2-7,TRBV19,ASSFSRDSSSEQY
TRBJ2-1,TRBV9,ASSVDYRVGEQF
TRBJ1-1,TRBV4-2,ASSQVGQARGTEAF
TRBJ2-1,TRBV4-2,ASSQERFPSSYNEQF
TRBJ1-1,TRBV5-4,ASRARDRDTEAF
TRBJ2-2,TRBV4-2,ASSQDEGAVTGELF
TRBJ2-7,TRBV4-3,ASSQSYHDRGEYEQY
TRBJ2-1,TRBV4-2,ASSQVMGAGYNEQF
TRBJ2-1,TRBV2,ASSETPLASNEQF
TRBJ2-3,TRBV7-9,ASSFSGETDTQY